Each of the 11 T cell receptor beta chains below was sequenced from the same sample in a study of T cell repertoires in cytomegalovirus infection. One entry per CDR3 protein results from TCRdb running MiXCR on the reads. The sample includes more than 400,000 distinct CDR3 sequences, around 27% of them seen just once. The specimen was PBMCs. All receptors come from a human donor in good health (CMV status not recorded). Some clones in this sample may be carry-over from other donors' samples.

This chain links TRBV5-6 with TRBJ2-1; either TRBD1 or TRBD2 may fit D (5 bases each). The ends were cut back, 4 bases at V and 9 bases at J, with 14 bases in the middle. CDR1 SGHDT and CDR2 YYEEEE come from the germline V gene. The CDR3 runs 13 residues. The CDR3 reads CASSDSWDVEQFF. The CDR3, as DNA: TGTGCCAGCAGCGATAGCTGGGACGTTGAGCAGTTCTTC.

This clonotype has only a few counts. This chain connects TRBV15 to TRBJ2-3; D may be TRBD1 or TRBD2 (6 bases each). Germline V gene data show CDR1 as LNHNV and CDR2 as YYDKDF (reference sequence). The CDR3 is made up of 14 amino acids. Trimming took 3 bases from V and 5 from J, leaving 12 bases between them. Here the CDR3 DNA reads TGTGCCACCAGCAGGACAAGGGGGGTAGATACGCAGTATTTT. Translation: CATSRTRGVDTQYF.

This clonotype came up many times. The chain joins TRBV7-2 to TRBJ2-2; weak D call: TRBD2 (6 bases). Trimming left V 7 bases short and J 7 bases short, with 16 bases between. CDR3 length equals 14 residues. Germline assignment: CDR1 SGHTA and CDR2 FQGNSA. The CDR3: CASTRGGPVGELFF. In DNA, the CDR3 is TGTGCCAGCACCCGAGGAGGGCCGGTCGGGGAGCTGTTTTTT.

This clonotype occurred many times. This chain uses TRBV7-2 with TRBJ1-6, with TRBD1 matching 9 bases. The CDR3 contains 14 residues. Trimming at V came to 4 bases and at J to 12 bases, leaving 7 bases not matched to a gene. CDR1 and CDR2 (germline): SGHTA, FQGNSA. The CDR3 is CASSSGQGRRPLHF. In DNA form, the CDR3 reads TGTGCCAGCAGCTCGGGACAGGGACGGCGACCCCTCCACTTT.

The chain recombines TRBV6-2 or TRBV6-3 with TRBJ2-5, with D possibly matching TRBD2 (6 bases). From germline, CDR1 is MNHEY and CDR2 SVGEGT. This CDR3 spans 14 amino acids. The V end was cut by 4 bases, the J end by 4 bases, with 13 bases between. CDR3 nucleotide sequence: TGTGCCAGCAGTTTGGGGAGGCTCGGAGAGACCCAGTACTTC. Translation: CASSLGRLGETQYF.

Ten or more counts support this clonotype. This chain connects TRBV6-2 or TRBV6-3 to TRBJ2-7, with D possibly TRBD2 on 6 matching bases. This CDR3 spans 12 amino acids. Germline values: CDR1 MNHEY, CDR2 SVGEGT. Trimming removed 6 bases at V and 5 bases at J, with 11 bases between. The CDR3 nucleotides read TGTGCCAGCAGGGACCCGGGAGACGAGCAGTACTTC. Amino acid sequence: CASRDPGDEQYF.

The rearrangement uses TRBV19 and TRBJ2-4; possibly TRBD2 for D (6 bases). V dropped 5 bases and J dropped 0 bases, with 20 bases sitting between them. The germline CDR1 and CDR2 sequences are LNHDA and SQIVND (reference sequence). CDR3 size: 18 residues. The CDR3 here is CASSPRKGRTLAKNIQYF. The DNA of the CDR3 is TGTGCCAGTAGTCCTCGGAAGGGGAGGACTCTAGCCAAAAACATTCAGTACTTC.

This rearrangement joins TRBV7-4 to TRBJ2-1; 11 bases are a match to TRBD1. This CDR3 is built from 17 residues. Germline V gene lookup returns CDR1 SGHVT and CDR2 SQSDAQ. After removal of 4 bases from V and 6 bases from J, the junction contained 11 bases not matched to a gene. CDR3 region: CASSSNSGTGGSNEQFF. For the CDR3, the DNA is TGTGCCAGCAGCTCTAACTCCGGGACAGGGGGTTCCAATGAGCAGTTCTTC.

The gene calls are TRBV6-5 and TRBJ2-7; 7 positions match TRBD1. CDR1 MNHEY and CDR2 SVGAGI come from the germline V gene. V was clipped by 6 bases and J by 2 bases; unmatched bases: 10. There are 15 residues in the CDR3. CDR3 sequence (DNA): TGTGCCAGCAGACGGTCTCCGGGACAGCCCTACGAGCAGTACTTC. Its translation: CASRRSPGQPYEQYF.

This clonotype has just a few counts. CDR3 sequence reads: CASSDLGNSPLHF. Written as DNA, the CDR3 is TGTGCCAGCAGTGACTTGGGGAATTCACCCCTCCACTTT. The chain is built from TRBV25-1 and TRBJ1-6; D call uncertain. The CDR3 covers 13 residues. With 3 bases removed from V and 7 bases from J, the gap between germline ends came to 7 bases. Germline-derived CDR1 and CDR2 are MGHDK and SYGVNS.

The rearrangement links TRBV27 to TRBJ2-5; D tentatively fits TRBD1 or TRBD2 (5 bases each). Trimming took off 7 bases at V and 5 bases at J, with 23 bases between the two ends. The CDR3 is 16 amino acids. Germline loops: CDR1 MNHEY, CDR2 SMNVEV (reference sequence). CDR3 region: CASTTSAKGRGETQYF. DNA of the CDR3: TGTGCCAGCACTACATCCGCCAAGGGGCGCGGGGAGACCCAGTACTTC.